This T cell receptor (beta chain) was recorded in a study of T cells in Graves' hyperthyroidism and ophthalmopathy. For the study at large: The authors collected peripheral blood at initial diagnosis, before any treatment.

Study-level results: Among clonotypes expanded in thyroid above 0.001, most were also found in blood.

Diagnostic decisions used clinical symptoms, serum thyroxine and TRAb, thyroid ultrasound and orbital computed tomography. The study collected blood at first hyperthyroidism diagnosis, before any ophthalmopathy symptoms arose. The V segment lost 5 bases and the J segment 3 bases; nucleotides outside the gene matches: 7. This CDR3 has 15 residues. Amplified TCR beta CDR3 regions derived from RNA transcripts. The HTBI primer set served for first-round RT-PCR of the TCR CDR3. TCRdb ran MiXCR on the multiplex PCR reads and lists one entry per CDR3 protein. The profile shows around 380,000 distinct CDR3 sequences, 13% of them singletons. This clonotype was counted ten times or more. Its antigen is still unknown.

The source of this sequence is a young man with Graves' hyperthyroidism that later progressed to Graves' ophthalmopathy. The sample consisted of blood. The chain uses TRBV12-3 or TRBV12-4 and TRBJ2-7, with 10 nucleotides matching TRBD1. CDR3 residues: CASSQPGQGSYEQYF. The CDR3 DNA reads as TGTGCCAGCAGTCAGCCGGGACAGGGGAGCTACGAGCAGTACTTC.